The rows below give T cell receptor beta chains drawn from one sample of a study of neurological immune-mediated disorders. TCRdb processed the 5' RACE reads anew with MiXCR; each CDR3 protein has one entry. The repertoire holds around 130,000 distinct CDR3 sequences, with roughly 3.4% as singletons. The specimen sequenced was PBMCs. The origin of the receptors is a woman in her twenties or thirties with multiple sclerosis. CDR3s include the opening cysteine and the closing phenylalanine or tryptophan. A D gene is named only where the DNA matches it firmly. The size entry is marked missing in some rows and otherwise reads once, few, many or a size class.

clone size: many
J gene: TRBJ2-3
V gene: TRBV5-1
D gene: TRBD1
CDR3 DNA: TGCGCCAGCAGCTCGACACCTCGGGACAGGGGGACAGATACGCAGTATTTT
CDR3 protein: CASSSTPRDRGTDTQYF

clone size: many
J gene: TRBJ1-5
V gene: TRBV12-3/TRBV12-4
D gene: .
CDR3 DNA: TGTGCCAGCTGCTTCAGTCGGGGACCCGGGACTCAGCCCCAGCATTTT
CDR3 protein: CASCFSRGPGTQPQHF

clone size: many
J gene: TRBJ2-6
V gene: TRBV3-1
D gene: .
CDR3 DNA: TGTGCCAGCAGCCTCCGACGGGGCGGTGGGGCCAACGTCCTGACTTTC
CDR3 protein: CASSLRRGGGANVLTF

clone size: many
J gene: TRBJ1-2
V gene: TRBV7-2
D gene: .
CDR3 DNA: TGTGCCAGCAGCCCCGGACACTATGGCTACACCTTC
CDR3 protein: CASSPGHYGYTF

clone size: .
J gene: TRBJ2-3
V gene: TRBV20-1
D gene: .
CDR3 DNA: TGCAGTGCTAGAGGGCCCCGTTGGCCAGATACGCAGTATTTT
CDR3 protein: CSARGPRWPDTQYF

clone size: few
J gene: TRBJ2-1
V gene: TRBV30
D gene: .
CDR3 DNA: TGTGCCTGGAGTTTGTTGCGGCGGAACAATGAGCAGTTCTTC
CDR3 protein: CAWSLLRRNNEQFF

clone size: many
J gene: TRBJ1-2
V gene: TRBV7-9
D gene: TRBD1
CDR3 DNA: TGTGCCAGCAGCCTCGGGCAGGGGGACTATGGCTACACCTTC
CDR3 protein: CASSLGQGDYGYTF

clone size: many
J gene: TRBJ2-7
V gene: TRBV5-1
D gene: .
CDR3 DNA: TGCGCCAGCAGCTTGGAGGGGATTTCCTACGAGCAGTACTTC
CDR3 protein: CASSLEGISYEQYF

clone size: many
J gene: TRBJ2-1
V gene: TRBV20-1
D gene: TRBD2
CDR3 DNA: TGCAGTGCAGGGGCCGGGACTAGCTCCTACAATGAGCAGTTCTTC
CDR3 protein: CSAGAGTSSYNEQFF

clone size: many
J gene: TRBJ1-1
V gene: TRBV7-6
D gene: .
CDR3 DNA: TGTGCCAGCAGCTTAGCAGGTGACCCCACTGAAGCTTTCTTT
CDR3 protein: CASSLAGDPTEAFF

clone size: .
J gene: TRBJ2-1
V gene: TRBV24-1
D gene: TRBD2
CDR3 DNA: TGTGCCACCAGTGAATCGACTAGCGGGGAGCAGTTCTTC
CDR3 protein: CATSESTSGEQFF

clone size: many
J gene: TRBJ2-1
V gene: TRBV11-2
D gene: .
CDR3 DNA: TGTGCCAGCAGCTTAGCCCGGGACTGGACGGGTGCCTACAATGAGCAGTTCTTC
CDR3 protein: CASSLARDWTGAYNEQFF

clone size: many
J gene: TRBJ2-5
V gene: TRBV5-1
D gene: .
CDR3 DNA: TGCGCCAGCAGCTTGGGCTATCATGGGGAGACCCAGTACTTC
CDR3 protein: CASSLGYHGETQYF

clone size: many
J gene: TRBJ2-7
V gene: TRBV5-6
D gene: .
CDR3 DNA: TGTGCCAGCAGTACCTTGGGAGGAGCTAACTCCTACGAGCAGTACTTC
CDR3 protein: CASSTLGGANSYEQYF

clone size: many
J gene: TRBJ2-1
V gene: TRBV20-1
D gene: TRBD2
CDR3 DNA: TGCAGTGCTAGGTTACTAGCGGGGGGGTCCTCCTACAATGAGCAGTTCTTC
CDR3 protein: CSARLLAGGSSYNEQFF

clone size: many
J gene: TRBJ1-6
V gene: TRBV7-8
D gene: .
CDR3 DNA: TGTGCCAGCAGCTTAGAACAGGTCCATAATTCACCCCTCCACTTT
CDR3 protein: CASSLEQVHNSPLHF

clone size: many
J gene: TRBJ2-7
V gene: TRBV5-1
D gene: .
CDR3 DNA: TGCGCCAGCAGTGGTGGCTCCTACGAGCAGTACTTC
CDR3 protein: CASSGGSYEQYF

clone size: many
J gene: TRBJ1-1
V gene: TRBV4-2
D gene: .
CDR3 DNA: TGTGCCAGCAGCCAAGGCGCGGTTTTGAACACTGAAGCTTTCTTT
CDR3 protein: CASSQGAVLNTEAFF

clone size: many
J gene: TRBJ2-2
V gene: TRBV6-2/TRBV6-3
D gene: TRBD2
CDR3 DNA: TGTGCCAGCAGTTTCGGGACTAGCGGTAACACCGGGGAGCTGTTTTTT
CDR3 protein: CASSFGTSGNTGELFF

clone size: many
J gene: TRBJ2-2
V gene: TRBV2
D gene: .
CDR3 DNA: TGTGCCAGCACCACCAGGGATACCGGGGAGCTGTTTTTT
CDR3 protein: CASTTRDTGELFF

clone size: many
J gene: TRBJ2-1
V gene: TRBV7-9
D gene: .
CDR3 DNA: TGTGCCAGCAGCTTAGCGCGGGACAGAAACAATGAGCAGTTCTTC
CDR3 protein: CASSLARDRNNEQFF

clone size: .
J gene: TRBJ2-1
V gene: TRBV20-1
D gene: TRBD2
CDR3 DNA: TGCAGTGCCAAGCCGGTAGCGGGAGCAAATGAGCAGTTCTTC
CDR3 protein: CSAKPVAGANEQFF

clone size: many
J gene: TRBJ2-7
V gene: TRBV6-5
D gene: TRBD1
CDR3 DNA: TGTGCCAGCCACCGGGACAGGGGCTCCCTGGTGCCCTACGAGCAGTACTTC
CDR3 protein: CASHRDRGSLVPYEQYF

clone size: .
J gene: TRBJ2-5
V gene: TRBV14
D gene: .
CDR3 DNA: TGTGCCAGCAACCAAGTCTCCCGGGGGCGGGAGACCCAGTACTTC
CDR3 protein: CASNQVSRGRETQYF

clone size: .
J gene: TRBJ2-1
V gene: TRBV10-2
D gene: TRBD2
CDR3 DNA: TGCGCCAGCAGACTAGCGGCATACAATGAGCAGTTCTTC
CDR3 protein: CASRLAAYNEQFF

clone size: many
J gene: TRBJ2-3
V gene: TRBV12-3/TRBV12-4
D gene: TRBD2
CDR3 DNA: TGTGCCAGCAGTTTTCTGCCTAGCGGGAGTAGGAAAGATACGCAGTATTTT
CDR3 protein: CASSFLPSGSRKDTQYF

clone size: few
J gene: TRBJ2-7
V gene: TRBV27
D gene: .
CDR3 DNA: TGTGCCAGCAGCCCGGGTCTAGAGTCTTACGAGCAGTACTTC
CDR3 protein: CASSPGLESYEQYF

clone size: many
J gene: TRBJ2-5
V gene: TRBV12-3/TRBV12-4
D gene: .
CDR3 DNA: TGTGCCAGCAGCCCGATTGGTGGCGAGACCCAGTACTTC
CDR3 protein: CASSPIGGETQYF

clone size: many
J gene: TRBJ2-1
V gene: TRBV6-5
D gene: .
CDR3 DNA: TGTGCCAGCAGTGACCTCTTTCTAGCAGCGAATGAGCAGTTCTTC
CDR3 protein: CASSDLFLAANEQFF

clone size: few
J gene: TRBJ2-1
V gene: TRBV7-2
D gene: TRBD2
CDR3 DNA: TGTGCCAGCAGCAAACGGGGGGTCGACTACAATGAGCAGTTCTTC
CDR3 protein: CASSKRGVDYNEQFF

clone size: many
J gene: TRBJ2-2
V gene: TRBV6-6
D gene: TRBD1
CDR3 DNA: TGTGCCAGCAGTCCCGGGACAGGGGGGAGGAAGAACACCGGGGAGCTGTTTTTT
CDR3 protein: CASSPGTGGRKNTGELFF

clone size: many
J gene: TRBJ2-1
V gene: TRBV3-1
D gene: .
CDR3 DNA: TGTGCCAGCAGTGGCTGGTTCGGGGGATCCTACAATGAGCAGTTCTTC
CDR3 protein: CASSGWFGGSYNEQFF

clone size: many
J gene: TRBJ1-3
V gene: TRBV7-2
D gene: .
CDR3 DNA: TGTGCCAGCAGCTTAGTTGGGGGAACCAACACCATATATTTT
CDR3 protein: CASSLVGGTNTIYF

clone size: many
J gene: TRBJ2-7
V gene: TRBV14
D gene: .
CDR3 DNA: TGTGCCAGCAGCCCGCGTCATGGACGGAGCTCCTACGAGCAGTACTTC
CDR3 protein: CASSPRHGRSSYEQYF

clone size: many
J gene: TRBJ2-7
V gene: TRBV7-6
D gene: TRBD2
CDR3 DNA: TGTGCCAGCAGCAAATCCGGGACTACCCTCGGAGAGCAGTACTTC
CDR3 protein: CASSKSGTTLGEQYF

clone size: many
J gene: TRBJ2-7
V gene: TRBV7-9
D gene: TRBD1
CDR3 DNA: TGTGCCAGCAGCCCCACCGGGACAGAGTCCTACGAGCAGTACTTC
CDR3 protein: CASSPTGTESYEQYF

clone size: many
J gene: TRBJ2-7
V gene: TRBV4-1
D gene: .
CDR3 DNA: TGCGCCAGCAGCCAAGATTCAGGATTTACCTACGAGCAGTACTTC
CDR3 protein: CASSQDSGFTYEQYF

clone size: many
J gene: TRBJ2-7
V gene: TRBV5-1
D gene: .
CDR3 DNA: TGCGCCAGCAGCCCGACGGCGGGGGCAGCCGTCGAGCAGTACTTC
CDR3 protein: CASSPTAGAAVEQYF

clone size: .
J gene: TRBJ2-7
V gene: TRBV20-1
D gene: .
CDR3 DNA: TGCAGTGCTAGACTGGCGGGGCCCCTAGGAGAGCAGTACTTC
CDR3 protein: CSARLAGPLGEQYF

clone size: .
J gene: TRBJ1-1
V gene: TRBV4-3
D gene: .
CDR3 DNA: TGCGCCAGCAGGCCCGGTATCCGCTCCACTGAAGCTTTCTTT
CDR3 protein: CASRPGIRSTEAFF

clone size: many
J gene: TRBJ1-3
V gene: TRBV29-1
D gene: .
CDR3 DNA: TGCAGCGTGGGGACATCTGGAAACACCATATATTTT
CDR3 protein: CSVGTSGNTIYF

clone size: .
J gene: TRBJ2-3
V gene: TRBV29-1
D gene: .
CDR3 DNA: TGCAGCGTTAATACGAGGACGAGGACAGATAAGCAGTATTTT
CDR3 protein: CSVNTRTRTDKQYF

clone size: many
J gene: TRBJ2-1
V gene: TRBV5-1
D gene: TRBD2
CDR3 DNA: TGCGCCAGCAGCCGCGGGGGGGACTACAATGAGCAGTTCTTC
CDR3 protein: CASSRGGDYNEQFF

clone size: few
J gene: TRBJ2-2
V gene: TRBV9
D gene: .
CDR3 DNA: TGTGCCAGCAGCGCCGGAGGGACCCCGAGGGGAACCGGGGAGCTGTTTTTT
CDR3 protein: CASSAGGTPRGTGELFF

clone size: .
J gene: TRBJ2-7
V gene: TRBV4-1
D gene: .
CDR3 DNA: TGCGCCAGCAGCCAAGGGGGGGGACAGGTTGGCTACGAGCAGTACTTC
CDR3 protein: CASSQGGGQVGYEQYF

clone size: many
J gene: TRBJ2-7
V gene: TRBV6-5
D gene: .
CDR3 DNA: TGTGCCAGTAGGTCTAGCTCCTACGAGCAGTACTTC
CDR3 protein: CASRSSSYEQYF